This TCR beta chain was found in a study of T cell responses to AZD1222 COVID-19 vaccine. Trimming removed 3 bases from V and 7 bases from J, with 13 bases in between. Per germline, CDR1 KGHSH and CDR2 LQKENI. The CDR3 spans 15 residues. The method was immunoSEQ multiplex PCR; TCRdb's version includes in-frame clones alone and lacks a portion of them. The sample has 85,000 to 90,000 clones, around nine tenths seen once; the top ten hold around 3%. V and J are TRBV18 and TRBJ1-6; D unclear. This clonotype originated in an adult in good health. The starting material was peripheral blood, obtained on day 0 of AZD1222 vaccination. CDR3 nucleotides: TGTGCCAGCTCACCGGAGGCAGGAGGAAATTCACCCCTCCACTTT. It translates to CASSPEAGGNSPLHF.